The T cell receptor (beta chain) under discussion was sequenced for a study of blood T cell repertoires in COVID-19. Study-wide background: Acute-phase and convalescent COVID-19 samples originated in the United States, Italy and Spain.

CDR3 length equals 15 residues. Germline values: CDR1 SGHRS, CDR2 YFSETQ. The V gene lost 0 bases and the J gene lost 1 base, with 10 bases spanning the gap. TCRdb's table, derived via immunoSEQ multiplex PCR, lists solely in-frame clones and lacks some. The sample includes 85,000 to 110,000 clones, 84% of them seen just once. This clone has more than one count but fewer than ten. This TCR was sampled from a human donor in a cohort sampled during active COVID-19. V gene TRBV5-1 combines with J gene TRBJ1-1; D ambiguous. The sequenced sample consisted of peripheral blood. The CDR3 nucleotides are TGCGCCAGCAGCTTGGTGAGGGTGGGGAACACTGAAGCTTTCTTT. This sequence encodes CASSLVRVGNTEAFF.